The rows below give T cell receptor beta chains drawn from one sample of a study of cytomegalovirus exposure and HLA in healthy donors. Only in-frame clones appear in the TCRdb table, and some are missing; sequencing was by immunoSEQ multiplex PCR. The data contain approximately 140,000 clones, roughly nine tenths of them singletons. The sequenced material came from PBMCs. The source of these receptors is a young man in good health and CMV-seronegative. Each CDR3 is given with its conserved first and last residue. The order of the fields is J gene, D gene, clone size, V gene, CDR3 DNA, CDR3 protein. D genes are given only for firm matches. Part of the rows lack a size; the others show once, few, many or a class for expanded clones.

j_gene: TRBJ2-3
d_gene: .
abundance: once
v_gene: TRBV6-1
CDR3nt: TGTGCCACCTTGAGAGATACGCAGTATTTT
CDR3aa: CATLRDTQYF

j_gene: TRBJ1-1
d_gene: .
abundance: .
v_gene: TRBV7-9
CDR3nt: TGTGCCAGCAGCTTAGAAGGCGGCACCGAAGCTTTCTTT
CDR3aa: CASSLEGGTEAFF

j_gene: TRBJ2-7
d_gene: .
abundance: .
v_gene: TRBV27
CDR3nt: TGTGCCAGCAGTTTATCTGGGGCGGAGGAGCAGTACTTC
CDR3aa: CASSLSGAEEQYF

j_gene: TRBJ1-1
d_gene: TRBD1
abundance: .
v_gene: TRBV2
CDR3nt: TGTGCCAGCCCGGGACAGATCGAAGCTTTCTTT
CDR3aa: CASPGQIEAFF

j_gene: TRBJ2-2
d_gene: TRBD2
abundance: .
v_gene: TRBV4-1
CDR3nt: TGCGCCAGCAGCCCTCTACAGTCTAGCGGGAGGGTCCCCGGGGAGCTGTTTTTT
CDR3aa: CASSPLQSSGRVPGELFF

j_gene: TRBJ2-7
d_gene: .
abundance: .
v_gene: TRBV6-6
CDR3nt: TGTGCCAGCAGACCACAGGATATCACCTACGAGCAGTACTTC
CDR3aa: CASRPQDITYEQYF

j_gene: TRBJ1-4
d_gene: TRBD1
abundance: .
v_gene: TRBV27
CDR3nt: TGTGCCAGCAGCCGGCAGGGGGCGGCTAATGAAAAACTGTTTTTT
CDR3aa: CASSRQGAANEKLFF

j_gene: TRBJ1-4
d_gene: .
abundance: once
v_gene: TRBV9
CDR3nt: TGTGCCAGCAGGACCCCCTTAGGGGCTCAAAATGAAAAACTGTTTTTT
CDR3aa: CASRTPLGAQNEKLFF

j_gene: TRBJ1-3
d_gene: .
abundance: .
v_gene: TRBV7-2
CDR3nt: TGTGCCAGCAGCTACTCTCACTCTGGAAACACCATATATTTT
CDR3aa: CASSYSHSGNTIYF

j_gene: TRBJ1-3
d_gene: TRBD1
abundance: .
v_gene: TRBV9
CDR3nt: TGTGCCAGCAGTGCCGAGGACAGGGTACCTGGAAACACCATATATTTT
CDR3aa: CASSAEDRVPGNTIYF

j_gene: TRBJ1-6
d_gene: .
abundance: few
v_gene: TRBV10-1
CDR3nt: TGCGCCAGCAACCCTCGAGGTGGTAATTCACCCCTCCACTTT
CDR3aa: CASNPRGGNSPLHF

j_gene: TRBJ2-5
d_gene: .
abundance: .
v_gene: TRBV7-9
CDR3nt: TGTGCCAGCAGGCCTAGCCTTCAAGAGACCCAGTACTTC
CDR3aa: CASRPSLQETQYF

j_gene: TRBJ2-7
d_gene: .
abundance: .
v_gene: TRBV12-5
CDR3nt: TGTGCTAGTGGTTTGGTCCTATTTGGGCAGGTAACCTACGAGCAGTACTTC
CDR3aa: CASGLVLFGQVTYEQYF

j_gene: TRBJ2-5
d_gene: .
abundance: .
v_gene: TRBV13
CDR3nt: TGTGCCAGCAGCCTCCAACCGACTAGCCAAGAGACCCAGTACTTC
CDR3aa: CASSLQPTSQETQYF

j_gene: TRBJ2-7
d_gene: TRBD1
abundance: .
v_gene: TRBV25-1
CDR3nt: TGTGCCAGCAGTGATCCGGGACAGGGAAGATACGAGCAGTACTTC
CDR3aa: CASSDPGQGRYEQYF

j_gene: TRBJ2-2
d_gene: .
abundance: .
v_gene: TRBV7-2
CDR3nt: TGTGCCAGCAGCTTAGTTTTTATTGGACAACTCACCGGGGAGCTGTTTTTT
CDR3aa: CASSLVFIGQLTGELFF

j_gene: TRBJ2-7
d_gene: .
abundance: .
v_gene: TRBV6-1
CDR3nt: TGTGCCAGCAGACAAGGGGTGGGGGGCTACGAGCAGTACTTC
CDR3aa: CASRQGVGGYEQYF

j_gene: TRBJ1-5
d_gene: .
abundance: .
v_gene: TRBV7-2
CDR3nt: TGTGCCAGCAGCTCACAGGGAGCGGATCAGCCCCAGCATTTT
CDR3aa: CASSSQGADQPQHF

j_gene: TRBJ2-1
d_gene: .
abundance: .
v_gene: TRBV7-8
CDR3nt: TGTGCCAGCAGCTTGGGGACTCAGCAGTTCTTC
CDR3aa: CASSLGTQQFF

j_gene: TRBJ2-6
d_gene: .
abundance: .
v_gene: TRBV7-9
CDR3nt: TGTGCCAGCAGTTTTGGTGGAGCTGGGGCCAACGTCCTGACTTTC
CDR3aa: CASSFGGAGANVLTF

j_gene: TRBJ2-5
d_gene: .
abundance: .
v_gene: TRBV27
CDR3nt: TGTGCCAGCAGGATCTCGGGTACGGAGACCCAGTACTTC
CDR3aa: CASRISGTETQYF

j_gene: TRBJ1-1
d_gene: .
abundance: .
v_gene: TRBV5-1
CDR3nt: TGCGCCAGCAGCCCGGGAGGCGGGGCGGTGACTGAAGCTTTCTTT
CDR3aa: CASSPGGGAVTEAFF

j_gene: TRBJ2-5
d_gene: .
abundance: .
v_gene: TRBV2
CDR3nt: TGTGCCAGCAGTGAGAGAATAGAGACCCAGTACTTC
CDR3aa: CASSERIETQYF

j_gene: TRBJ2-1
d_gene: TRBD1
abundance: .
v_gene: TRBV9
CDR3nt: TGTGCCAGCAGCTTCTTCACAGGGGACGGTGAGCAGTTCTTC
CDR3aa: CASSFFTGDGEQFF

j_gene: TRBJ1-1
d_gene: .
abundance: .
v_gene: TRBV5-6
CDR3nt: TGTGCCAGCAGCACCGGACAGAGGGCTTTCTTT
CDR3aa: CASSTGQRAFF